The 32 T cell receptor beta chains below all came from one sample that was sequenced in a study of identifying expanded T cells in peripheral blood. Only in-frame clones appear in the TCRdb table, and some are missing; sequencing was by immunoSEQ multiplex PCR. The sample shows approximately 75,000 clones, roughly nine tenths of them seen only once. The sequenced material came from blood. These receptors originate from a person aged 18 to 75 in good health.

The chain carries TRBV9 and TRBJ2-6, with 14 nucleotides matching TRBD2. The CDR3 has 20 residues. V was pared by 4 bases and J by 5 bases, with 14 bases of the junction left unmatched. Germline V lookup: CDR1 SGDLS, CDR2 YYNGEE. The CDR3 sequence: CASSPRRLAGGLIRANVLTF. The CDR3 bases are TGTGCCAGCAGCCCGCGCAGACTAGCGGGGGGGCTCATCCGGGCCAACGTCCTGACTTTC.

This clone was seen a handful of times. The CDR3 spells CASSQGTSGGTQYF. In DNA form, the CDR3 reads TGTGCCAGCAGCCAAGGGACTAGCGGTGGTACGCAGTATTTT. The genes are TRBV5-6 and TRBJ2-3; 11 bases are shared with TRBD2. The CDR3 length is 14 residues. The germline CDR1 and CDR2 sequences are SGHDT and YYEEEE. Germline trimming cut 4 bases from V and 8 bases from J; bases unmatched to any gene: 6.

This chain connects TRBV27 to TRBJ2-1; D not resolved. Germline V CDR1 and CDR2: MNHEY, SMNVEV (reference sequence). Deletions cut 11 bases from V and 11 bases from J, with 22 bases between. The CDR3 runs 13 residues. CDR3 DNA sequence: TGTGCCTCTACCTCGGCGACTTCAAATCAGCAGTTCTTC. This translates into CASTSATSNQQFF.

For the CDR3, the DNA is TGTGCCAGCAGCTTCAAAGTGTTCGTAGCGGGGTACAATGAGCAGTTCTTC. This encodes CASSFKVFVAGYNEQFF. The chain combines TRBV5-4 with TRBJ2-1, with 8 nucleotides matching TRBD2. The CDR3 extends over 17 amino acids. Germline CDR1 reads SGHNT; CDR2 reads YYREEE (reference sequence). The ends lost 2 bases at V and 4 bases at J; junction bases unmatched: 11.

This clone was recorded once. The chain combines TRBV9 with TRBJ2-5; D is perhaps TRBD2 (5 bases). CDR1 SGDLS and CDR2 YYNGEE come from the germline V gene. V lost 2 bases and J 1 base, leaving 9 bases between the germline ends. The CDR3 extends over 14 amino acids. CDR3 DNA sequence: TGTGCCAGCAGCGTTGGACTGTTCCAAGAGACCCAGTACTTC. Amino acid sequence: CASSVGLFQETQYF.

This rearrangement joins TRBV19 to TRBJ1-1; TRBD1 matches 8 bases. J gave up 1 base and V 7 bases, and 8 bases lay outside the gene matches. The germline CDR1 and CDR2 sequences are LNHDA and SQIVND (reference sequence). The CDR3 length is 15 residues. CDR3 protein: CASTPTGAPNTEAFF. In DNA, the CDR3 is TGTGCCAGTACTCCGACAGGGGCCCCGAACACTGAAGCTTTCTTT.

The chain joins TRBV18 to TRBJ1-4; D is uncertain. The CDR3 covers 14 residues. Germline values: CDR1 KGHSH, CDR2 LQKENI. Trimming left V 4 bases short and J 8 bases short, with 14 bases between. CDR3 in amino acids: CASSRAPMSEKLFF. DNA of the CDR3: TGTGCCAGCTCACGAGCCCCGATGTCGGAAAAACTGTTTTTT.

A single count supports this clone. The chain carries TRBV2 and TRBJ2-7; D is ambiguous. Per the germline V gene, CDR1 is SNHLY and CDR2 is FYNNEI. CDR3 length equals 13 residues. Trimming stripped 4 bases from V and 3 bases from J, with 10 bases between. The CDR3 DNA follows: TGTGCCAGCAGTGGGCAGGTTCTCTACGAGCAGTACTTC. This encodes CASSGQVLYEQYF.

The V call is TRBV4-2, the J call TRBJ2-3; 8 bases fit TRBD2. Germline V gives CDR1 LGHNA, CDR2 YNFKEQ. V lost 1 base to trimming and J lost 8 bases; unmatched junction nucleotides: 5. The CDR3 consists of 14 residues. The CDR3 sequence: CASSQVGTRVTQYF. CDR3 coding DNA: TGTGCCAGCAGCCAAGTAGGGACTAGGGTTACGCAGTATTTT.

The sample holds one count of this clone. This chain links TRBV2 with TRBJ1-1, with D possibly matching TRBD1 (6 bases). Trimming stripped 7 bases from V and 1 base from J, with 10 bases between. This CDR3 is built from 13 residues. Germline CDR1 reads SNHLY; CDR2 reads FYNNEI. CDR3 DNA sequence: TGTGCCAGCACCAACAGGGAGAACACTGAAGCTTTCTTT. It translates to CASTNRENTEAFF.

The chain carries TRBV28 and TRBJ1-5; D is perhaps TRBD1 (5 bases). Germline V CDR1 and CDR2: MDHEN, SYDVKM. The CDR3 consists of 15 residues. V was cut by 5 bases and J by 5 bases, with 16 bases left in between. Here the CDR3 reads CASSPALGGDQPQHF. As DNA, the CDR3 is TGTGCCAGCAGTCCCGCGCTTGGGGGGGATCAGCCCCAGCATTTT.

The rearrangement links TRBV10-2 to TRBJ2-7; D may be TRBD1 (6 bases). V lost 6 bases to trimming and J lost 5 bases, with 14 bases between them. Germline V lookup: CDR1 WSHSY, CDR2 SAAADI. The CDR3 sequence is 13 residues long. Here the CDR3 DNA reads TGCGCCAGCAGACTAGGACAGATCGACGAGCAGTACTTC. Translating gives CASRLGQIDEQYF.

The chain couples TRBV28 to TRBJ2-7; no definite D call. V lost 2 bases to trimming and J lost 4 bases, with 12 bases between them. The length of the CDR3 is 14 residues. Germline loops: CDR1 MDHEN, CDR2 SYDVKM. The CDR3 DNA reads TGTGCCAGCAGTTTAAAGCCCTTAGGGTACGAGCAGTACTTC. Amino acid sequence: CASSLKPLGYEQYF. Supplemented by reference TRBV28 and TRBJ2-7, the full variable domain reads DVKVTQSSRYLVKRTGEKVFLECVQDMDHENMFWYRQDPGLGLRLIYFSYDVKMKEKGDIPEGYSVSREKKERFSLILESASTNQTSMYLCASSLKPLGYEQYFGPGTRLTVT.

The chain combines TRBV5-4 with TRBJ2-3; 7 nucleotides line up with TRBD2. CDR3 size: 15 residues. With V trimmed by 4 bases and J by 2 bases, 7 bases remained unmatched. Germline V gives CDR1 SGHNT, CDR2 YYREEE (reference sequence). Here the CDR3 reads CASSQAREYTDTQYF. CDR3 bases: TGTGCCAGCAGCCAGGCGCGGGAGTACACAGATACGCAGTATTTT.

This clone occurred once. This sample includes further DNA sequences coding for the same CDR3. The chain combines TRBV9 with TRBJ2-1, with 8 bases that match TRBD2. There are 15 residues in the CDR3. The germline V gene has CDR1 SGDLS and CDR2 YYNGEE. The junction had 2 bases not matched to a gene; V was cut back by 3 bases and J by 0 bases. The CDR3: CASSASGSSYNEQFF. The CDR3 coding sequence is TGTGCCAGCAGCGCCAGCGGGAGCTCCTACAATGAGCAGTTCTTC. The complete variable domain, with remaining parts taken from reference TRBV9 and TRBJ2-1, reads DSGVTQTPKHLITATGQRVTLRCSPRSGDLSVYWYQQSLDQGLQFLIQYYNGEERAKGNILERFSAQQFPDLHSELNLSSLELGDSALYFCASSASGSSYNEQFFGPGTRLTVL.

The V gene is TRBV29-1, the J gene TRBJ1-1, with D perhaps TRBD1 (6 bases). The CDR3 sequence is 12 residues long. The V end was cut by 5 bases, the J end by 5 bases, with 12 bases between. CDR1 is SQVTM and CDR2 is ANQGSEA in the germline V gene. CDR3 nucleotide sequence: TGCAGCGTTACGGGGGCGCAAACTGAAGCTTTCTTT. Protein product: CSVTGAQTEAFF.

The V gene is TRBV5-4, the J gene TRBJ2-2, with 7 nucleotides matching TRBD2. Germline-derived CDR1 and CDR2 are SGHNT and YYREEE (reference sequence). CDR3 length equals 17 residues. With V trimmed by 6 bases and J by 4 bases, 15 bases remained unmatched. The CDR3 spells CASTTARQGEGTGELFF. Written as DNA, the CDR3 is TGTGCCAGCACCACCGCCCGGCAAGGGGAGGGCACCGGGGAGCTGTTTTTT.

CDR3 sequence (DNA): TGTGCCAGCAGTTACGGAATCTCGGACAGCACAGATACGCAGTATTTT. Encoded protein: CASSYGISDSTDTQYF. This chain uses TRBV6-6 with TRBJ2-3, with D hard to call. This CDR3 is built from 16 residues. Trimming left V 2 bases short and J 0 bases short, with 12 bases between. In germline, CDR1 is MNHNY, CDR2 SVGAGI (reference sequence).

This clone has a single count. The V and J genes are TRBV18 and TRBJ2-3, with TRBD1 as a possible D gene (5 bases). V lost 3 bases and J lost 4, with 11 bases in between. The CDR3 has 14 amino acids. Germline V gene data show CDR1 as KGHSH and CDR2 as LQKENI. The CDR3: CASSPGREADTQYF. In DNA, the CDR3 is TGTGCCAGCTCACCGGGCAGGGAAGCAGATACGCAGTATTTT.

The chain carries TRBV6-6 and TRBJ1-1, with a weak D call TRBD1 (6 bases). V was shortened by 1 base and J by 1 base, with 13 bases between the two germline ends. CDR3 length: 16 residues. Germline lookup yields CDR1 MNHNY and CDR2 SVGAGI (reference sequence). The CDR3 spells CASSYFDRGGNTEAFF. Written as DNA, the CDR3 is TGTGCCAGCAGTTACTTTGACAGAGGGGGGAACACTGAAGCTTTCTTT.

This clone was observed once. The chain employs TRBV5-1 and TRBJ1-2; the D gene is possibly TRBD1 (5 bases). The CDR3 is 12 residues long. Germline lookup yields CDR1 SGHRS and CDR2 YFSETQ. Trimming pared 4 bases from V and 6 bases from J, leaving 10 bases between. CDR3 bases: TGCGCCAGCAGCCCACAAGGGGATGGCTACACCTTC. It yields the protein CASSPQGDGYTF. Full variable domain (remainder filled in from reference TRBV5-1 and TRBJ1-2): KAGVTQTPRYLIKTRGQQVTLSCSPISGHRSVSWYQQTPGQGLQFLFEYFSETQRNKGNFPGRFSGRQFSNSRSEMNVSTLELGDSALYLCASSPQGDGYTFGSGTRLTVV.

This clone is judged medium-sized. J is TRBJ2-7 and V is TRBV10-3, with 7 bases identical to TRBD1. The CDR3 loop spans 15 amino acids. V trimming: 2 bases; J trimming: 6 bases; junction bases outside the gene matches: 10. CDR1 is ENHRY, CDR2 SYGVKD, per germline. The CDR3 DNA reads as TGTGCCATCAGTGAGCCCGATGCAGACAGGGCCGAGCAGTACTTC. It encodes CAISEPDADRAEQYF.

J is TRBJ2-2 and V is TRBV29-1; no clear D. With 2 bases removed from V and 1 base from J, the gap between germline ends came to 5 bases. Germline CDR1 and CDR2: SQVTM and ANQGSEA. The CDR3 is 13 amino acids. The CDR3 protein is CSVEWGNTGELFF. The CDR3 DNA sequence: TGCAGCGTTGAATGGGGGAACACCGGGGAGCTGTTTTTT.

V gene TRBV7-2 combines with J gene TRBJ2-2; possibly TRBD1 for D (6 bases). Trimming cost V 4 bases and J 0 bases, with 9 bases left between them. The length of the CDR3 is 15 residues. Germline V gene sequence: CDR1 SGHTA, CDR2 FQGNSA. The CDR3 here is CASSYRVSNTGELFF. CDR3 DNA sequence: TGTGCCAGCAGCTACAGGGTCTCGAACACCGGGGAGCTGTTTTTT.

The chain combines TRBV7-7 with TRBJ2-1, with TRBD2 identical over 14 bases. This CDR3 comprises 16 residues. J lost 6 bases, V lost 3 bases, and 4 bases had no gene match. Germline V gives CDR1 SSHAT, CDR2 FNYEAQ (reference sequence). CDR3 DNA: TGTGCCAGCAGCTTTCAGGGACTAGCGGGAGTCAATGAGCAGTTCTTC. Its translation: CASSFQGLAGVNEQFF.

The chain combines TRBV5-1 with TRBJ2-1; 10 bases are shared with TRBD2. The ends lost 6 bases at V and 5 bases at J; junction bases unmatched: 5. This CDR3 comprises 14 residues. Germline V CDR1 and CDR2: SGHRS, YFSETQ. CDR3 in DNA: TGCGCCAGCAACCTACTAGCGGGAAACAATGAGCAGTTCTTC. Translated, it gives CASNLLAGNNEQFF.

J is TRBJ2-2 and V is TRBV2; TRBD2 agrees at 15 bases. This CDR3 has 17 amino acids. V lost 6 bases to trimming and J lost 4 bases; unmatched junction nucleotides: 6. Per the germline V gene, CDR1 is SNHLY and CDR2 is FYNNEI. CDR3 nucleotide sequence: TGTGCCAGCAGGGGACTAGCGGGGGGCTCCTTCACCGGGGAGCTGTTTTTT. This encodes CASRGLAGGSFTGELFF.

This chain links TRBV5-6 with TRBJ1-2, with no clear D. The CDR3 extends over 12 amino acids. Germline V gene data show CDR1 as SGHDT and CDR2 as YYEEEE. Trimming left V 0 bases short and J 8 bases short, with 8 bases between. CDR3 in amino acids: CASSLGPGGYTF. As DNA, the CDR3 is TGTGCCAGCAGCTTGGGTCCTGGCGGCTACACCTTC.

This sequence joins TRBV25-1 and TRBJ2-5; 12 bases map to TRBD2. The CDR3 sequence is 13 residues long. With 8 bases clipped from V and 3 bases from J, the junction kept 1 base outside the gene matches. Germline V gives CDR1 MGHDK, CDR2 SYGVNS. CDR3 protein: CASPSGGEETQYF. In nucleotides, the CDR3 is TGTGCCAGCCCTAGCGGGGGGGAAGAGACCCAGTACTTC.

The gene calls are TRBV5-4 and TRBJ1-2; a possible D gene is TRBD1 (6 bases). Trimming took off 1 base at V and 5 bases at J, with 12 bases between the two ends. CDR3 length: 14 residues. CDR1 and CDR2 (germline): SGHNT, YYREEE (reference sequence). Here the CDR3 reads CASSLRTGSYGYTF. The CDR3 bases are TGTGCCAGCAGCTTGAGAACAGGGTCTTATGGCTACACCTTC. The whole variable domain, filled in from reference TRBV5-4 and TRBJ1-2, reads ETGVTQSPTHLIKTRGQQVTLRCSSQSGHNTVSWYQQALGQGPQFIFQYYREEENGRGNFPPRFSGLQFPNYSSELNVNALELDDSALYLCASSLRTGSYGYTFGSGTRLTVV.

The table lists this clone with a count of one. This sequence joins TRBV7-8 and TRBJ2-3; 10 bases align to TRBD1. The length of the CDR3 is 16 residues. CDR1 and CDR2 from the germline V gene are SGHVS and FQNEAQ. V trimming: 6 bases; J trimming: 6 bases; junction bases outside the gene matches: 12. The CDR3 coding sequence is TGTGCCAGCAGTCAAGCCTCGGGACAGGGGCTCGATACGCAGTATTTT. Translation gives CASSQASGQGLDTQYF.

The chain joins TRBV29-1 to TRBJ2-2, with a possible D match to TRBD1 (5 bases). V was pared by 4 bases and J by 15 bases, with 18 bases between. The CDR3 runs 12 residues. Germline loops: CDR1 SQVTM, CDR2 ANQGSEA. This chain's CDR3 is CSVVILAGLLFF. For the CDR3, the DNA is TGCAGCGTTGTTATATTGGCAGGGTTATTGTTTTTT.